This T cell receptor beta chain was recovered during a study of cytomegalovirus exposure and HLA in healthy donors. Study outcomes and limitations: Researchers counted roughly 160 TCR beta chains as cytomegalovirus-associated. CMV antigen specificity was confirmed in vitro for three CMV-associated chains. Rarity characterized most TCR sequences, yet some public TCRs appeared in many donors.

Data came from immunoSEQ multiplex PCR; TCRdb stores just in-frame clones and leaves some out. The repertoire holds 90,000 to 140,000 clones, about 88% seen once, with roughly 4% in the top ten. CDR3 size: 15 residues. Germline V gives CDR1 MNHNS, CDR2 SASEGT. J lost 5 bases, V lost 7 bases, and 6 bases had no gene match. On this clone: What it recognizes is unknown.

The chain carries TRBV6-1 and TRBJ2-3, with 13 nucleotides matching TRBD2. This receptor was obtained from a woman between 18 and 30 years old in good health and CMV-seropositive. The sample was PBMCs. The chain's CDR3 is CASKLAGGPGDTQYF. The CDR3 DNA sequence: TGTGCCAGCAAACTAGCGGGGGGGCCGGGAGATACGCAGTATTTT.